The entry below gives a single TCR beta chain sequence along with its context. Its antigen remains unidentified. Each CDR3 protein is one row after TCRdb ran MiXCR on the 5' RACE reads. The sample shows 70,000 to 95,000 distinct CDR3 sequences, 9.5% to 15% of them seen only once. The data were obtained in a study of T-cell memory formation after mild COVID-19. Regarding the study as a whole: The study found balanced CD4/CD8 in clones contracting day 15 to 85 and a CD4+ lean in later expanders.

The V gene's germline CDR1 is MGHRA and CDR2 YSYEKL. V gave up 3 bases and J gave up 7 bases; unmatched junction bases: 5. The CDR3 runs to 14 residues. This clonotype originated in a young man who had mild COVID-19 (a few samples of this study predate the infection). Cell type and time point are not known. This chain joins TRBV4-1 and TRBJ1-2; 10 positions match TRBD1. Sequencing was done on a sample of PBMCs or a T cell subset sorted from them (not recorded which). In DNA, the CDR3 is TGCGCCAGCAGCCACGACAGGGGGCCGTCTGGCTACACCTTC. Translated, it gives CASSHDRGPSGYTF.